This TCR beta chain was profiled in a study of blood T cell repertoires in COVID-19. The CDR3 consists of 14 residues. Germline values: CDR1 MNHEY, CDR2 SVGAGI. V was shortened by 10 bases and J by 4 bases, with 14 bases between the two germline ends. Profiled with immunoSEQ multiplex PCR; TCRdb holds only in-frame clones, not every one. The sample consists of about 270,000 clones, 81% of them appearing once. This clone turned up a few times. The J gene is TRBJ2-6, the V gene TRBV6-5; possible D gene TRBD1, 6 bases. Specimen: peripheral blood. This TCR derives from a woman aged 60 to 75 with active or convalescent COVID-19. The DNA for the CDR3 is TGTGCCACCAGACAGGTTGCGGGGGCCAACGTCCTGACTTTC. As protein: CATRQVAGANVLTF.